The following is a TCR beta chain sequence with its context. The CDR3 runs to 14 residues. With 4 bases removed from V and 5 bases from J, the gap between germline ends came to 14 bases. The germline gives CDR1 ENHRY, CDR2 SYGVKD. The PCR ran on 60 Vbeta and 13 Jbeta primers. Only in-frame clones appear in the TCRdb table, and some are missing; sequencing was by immunoSEQ multiplex PCR. The table records some 150,000 clones, roughly three quarters of them present only once. This record comes from a study of cytomegalovirus exposure and HLA in healthy donors. The source of this sequence is a woman in her forties or fifties in good health and CMV-seronegative. The specimen was PBMCs. The chain combines TRBV10-3 with TRBJ1-2; possibly TRBD1 for D (5 bases). As DNA, the CDR3 is TGTGCCATCAGTGCCCGCAGGGAAGAGTATGGCTACACCTTC. Translated, it gives CAISARREEYGYTF.